The 29 T cell receptor beta chains below all came from one sample that was sequenced in a study of long-term antiretroviral therapy in people with HIV. Running of the v3.0 immunoSEQ assay took place at survey level. Profiling relied on immunoSEQ multiplex PCR, and the TCRdb table lists in-frame clones only, not all of them. Among approximately 25,000 clones, 70% to 90% were seen once, and the ten largest hold almost 9%. The sample in question was unsorted PBMCs, obtained roughly 4.9 years after starting antiretroviral therapy. The origin of the receptors is a man in his forties with HIV.

This rearrangement joins TRBV9 to TRBJ2-7, with 9 bases identical to TRBD1. Per germline, CDR1 SGDLS and CDR2 YYNGEE. Trimming cost V 4 bases and J 2 bases; bases outside gene matches: 10. CDR3 size: 16 residues. CDR3 protein: CASSPRQGEAPYEQYF. The CDR3 DNA is TGTGCCAGCAGCCCCCGACAGGGGGAGGCCCCCTACGAGCAGTACTTC.

The sample holds a few counts of this clone. This chain links TRBV30 with TRBJ1-1, with TRBD1 matching 9 bases. Unmatched junction bases numbered 11, after V lost 2 bases and J lost 1 base. Germline CDR1 and CDR2: GTSNPN and SVGIG (reference sequence). The CDR3 has 17 residues. CDR3 nucleotide sequence: TGTGCCTGGAGTTCGGGACAGGGAGGGATGGGGAACACTGAAGCTTTCTTT. It yields the protein CAWSSGQGGMGNTEAFF.

The chain has TRBV11-2 and TRBJ2-2, with 11 bases aligning to TRBD2. From germline, CDR1 is SGHAT and CDR2 FQNNGV. The CDR3 has 16 amino acids. Trimming removed 5 bases from V and 3 bases from J; junction bases left unmatched: 5. Here the CDR3 reads CASSRTGLADTGELFF. In nucleotides, the CDR3 is TGTGCCAGCAGCCGAACGGGACTAGCGGACACCGGGGAGCTGTTTTTT.

This chain connects TRBV5-1 to TRBJ1-1, with D uncertain. The CDR3 covers 13 residues. V was pared by 0 bases and J by 4 bases, with 7 bases between. The germline CDR1 and CDR2 sequences are SGHRS and YFSETQ. CDR3 DNA sequence: TGCGCCAGCAGCTTGGGGATGGGCACTGAAGCTTTCTTT. This sequence encodes CASSLGMGTEAFF.

The chain uses TRBV6-5 and TRBJ2-3; the match to TRBD1 covers 7 bases. This CDR3 region has 15 residues. Unmatched junction bases numbered 7, after V lost 6 bases and J lost 1 base. Looked up from germline, CDR1 is MNHEY and CDR2 is SVGAGI. The CDR3 nucleotides are TGTGCCAGCAGCGCTCTCGGACAGGGCACAGATACGCAGTATTTT. It yields the protein CASSALGQGTDTQYF.

This sequence joins TRBV7-2 and TRBJ2-7, with 7 bases matching TRBD2. CDR3 length equals 16 residues. CDR1 and CDR2 (germline): SGHTA, FQGNSA. The V segment lost 4 bases and the J segment 3 bases; nucleotides outside the gene matches: 12. DNA of the CDR3: TGTGCCAGCAGCTCAGTTTGGCGGGGGTTAATCTACGAGCAGTACTTC. This codes for CASSSVWRGLIYEQYF.

The table lists this clone with a count of one. This chain joins TRBV5-1 and TRBJ2-2; 8 bases agree with TRBD1. Looked up from germline, CDR1 is SGHRS and CDR2 is YFSETQ. The CDR3 runs 15 residues. Germline trimming cut 3 bases from V and 1 base from J; bases unmatched to any gene: 2. The CDR3 protein is CASSSTGENTGELFF. The CDR3 nucleotides are TGCGCCAGCAGCTCGACAGGGGAGAACACCGGGGAGCTGTTTTTT.

V gene TRBV12-5 combines with J gene TRBJ2-1, with unresolved D. V lost 0 bases to trimming and J lost 9 bases, with 6 bases between them. The CDR3 extends over 12 amino acids. CDR1 and CDR2 (germline): LGHNT, FRNRAP. CDR3 sequence (DNA): TGTGCTAGTGGTTTGGTAGTGGGTGAGCAGTTCTTC. It translates to CASGLVVGEQFF.

The gene calls are TRBV5-5 and TRBJ2-7, with D tentatively TRBD1 (5 bases). Trimming left V 0 bases short and J 2 bases short, with 12 bases between. The CDR3 has 15 amino acids. The V gene's germline CDR1 is SGHKS and CDR2 YYEKEE (reference sequence). For the CDR3, the DNA is TGTGCCAGCAGCTTGGTAGAGACAGTCGCCTACGAGCAGTACTTC. Translation: CASSLVETVAYEQYF.

V is TRBV29-1 and J is TRBJ2-5; 8 nucleotides align to TRBD1. The ends lost 5 bases at V and 4 bases at J; junction bases unmatched: 3. The germline V gene has CDR1 SQVTM and CDR2 ANQGSEA. CDR3 size: 12 residues. In DNA, the CDR3 is TGCAGCGTTTGGGGACAGGTAGAGACCCAGTACTTC. It yields the protein CSVWGQVETQYF.

This clone was observed a handful of times. The chain carries TRBV4-3 and TRBJ2-5, with 12 bases that match TRBD2. The germline gives CDR1 LGHNA, CDR2 YSLEER. The CDR3 loop spans 15 amino acids. V lost 2 bases and J lost 4; bases outside the gene matches: 2. As DNA, the CDR3 is TGCGCCAGCAGCCAAACGGGACTAGCGGGAGAGACCCAGTACTTC. Its protein product is CASSQTGLAGETQYF.

This rearrangement joins TRBV5-6 to TRBJ1-2; D is unresolved. This CDR3 spans 13 amino acids. Trimming shortened V by 2 bases and J by 7 bases, and 12 bases separated the two germline ends. Germline CDR1 is SGHDT and CDR2 is YYEEEE. This CDR3 reads CASSFGEVTGYTF. DNA of the CDR3: TGTGCCAGCAGCTTCGGGGAAGTGACTGGCTACACCTTC.

This clone appeared a few times. The chain employs TRBV10-3 and TRBJ2-7; the D call may be TRBD1 or TRBD2 (5 bases each). Germline V gives CDR1 ENHRY, CDR2 SYGVKD. Trimming shortened V by 4 bases and J by 3 bases, and 13 bases separated the two germline ends. CDR3 length: 14 residues. CDR3 sequence: CAISGGRENYEQYF. CDR3 sequence (DNA): TGTGCCATCAGTGGGGGCAGGGAGAACTACGAGCAGTACTTC.

The DNA for the CDR3 is TGTGCCAGCAGTACAACAGGGTTAGGAAACACCATATATTTT. It translates to CASSTTGLGNTIYF. This chain uses TRBV6-5 with TRBJ1-3, with D maybe TRBD1 (6 bases). The CDR3 loop spans 14 amino acids. CDR1 and CDR2 (germline): MNHEY, SVGAGI. Trimming cost V 5 bases and J 4 bases, with 12 bases left between them.

The chain uses TRBV7-8 and TRBJ2-2, with D possibly matching TRBD2 (6 bases). The germline CDR1 and CDR2 sequences are SGHVS and FQNEAQ. The length of the CDR3 is 13 residues. Trimming stripped 3 bases from V and 6 bases from J, with 8 bases between. CDR3 loop: CASSFAGSGELFF. The CDR3 DNA reads TGTGCCAGCAGCTTCGCGGGGTCCGGGGAGCTGTTTTTT.

The chain combines TRBV7-9 with TRBJ2-7; 7 nucleotides align to TRBD1. This CDR3 spans 14 amino acids. Trimming removed 4 bases from V and 4 bases from J; junction bases left unmatched: 7. Germline CDR1 SEHNR, CDR2 FQNEAQ (reference sequence). CDR3 DNA: TGTGCCAGCAGCTCCGGGACAGTTATATACGAGCAGTACTTC. This codes for CASSSGTVIYEQYF.

This sequence joins TRBV6-1 and TRBJ2-7; the D is unclear. Trimming shortened V by 4 bases and J by 0 bases, and 7 bases separated the two germline ends. The CDR3 is 13 amino acids. The germline CDR1 and CDR2 sequences are MNHNS and SASEGT. The CDR3 loop reads CASSGRISYEQYF. CDR3 DNA sequence: TGTGCCAGCAGTGGACGTATCTCCTACGAGCAGTACTTC.

J is TRBJ1-1 and V is TRBV10-1; D remains unclear. The ends were cut back, 3 bases at V and 6 bases at J, with 11 bases in the middle. CDR3 length: 13 amino acids. CDR1 and CDR2 from the germline V gene are WNHNN and SYGVQD (reference sequence). The CDR3 coding sequence is TGCGCCAGCAGTGATTTTGCGGCCTCTGAAGCTTTCTTT. It specifies CASSDFAASEAFF.

CDR3 in DNA: TGTGCCAGTAGTATCAACGGGGAACTCTACGAGCAGTACTTC. Protein: CASSINGELYEQYF. The J gene is TRBJ2-7, the V gene TRBV19, with D possibly matching TRBD2 (5 bases). The ends were cut back, 3 bases at V and 3 bases at J, with 12 bases in the middle. The CDR3 sequence is 14 residues long. Germline V gene sequence: CDR1 LNHDA, CDR2 SQIVND (reference sequence).

The chain combines TRBV6-1 with TRBJ1-2; D is possibly TRBD1 (6 bases). Germline V gene data show CDR1 as MNHNS and CDR2 as SASEGT. CDR3 length equals 14 residues. Deletions cut 2 bases from V and 5 bases from J, with 12 bases between. In nucleotides, the CDR3 is TGTGCCAGCAGTGAATCCCAGAGGGGGTATGGCTACACCTTC. Amino acid sequence: CASSESQRGYGYTF.

This chain connects TRBV18 to TRBJ2-7; D possibly corresponds to TRBD1 (6 bases). Germline V CDR1 and CDR2: KGHSH, LQKENI. This CDR3 is built from 16 residues. V gave up 3 bases and J gave up 0 bases, with 15 bases separating them. The DNA for the CDR3 is TGTGCCAGCTCACCCCCCGGGACATCAAACTCCTACGAGCAGTACTTC. Encoded protein: CASSPPGTSNSYEQYF.

This chain links TRBV5-4 with TRBJ2-3; D uncertain. This CDR3 contains 14 residues. The V gene's germline CDR1 is SGHNT and CDR2 YYREEE (reference sequence). V lost 0 bases and J lost 5, with 10 bases in between. For the CDR3, the DNA is TGTGCCAGCAGCTTGGCCCTTACAAGAGATACGCAGTATTTT. It translates to CASSLALTRDTQYF.

This chain joins TRBV21-1 and TRBJ2-7; the table's D call of TRBD1 was not tested on the DNA. TRBV21-1 is a documented pseudogene. The CDR3 has 18 amino acids. CDR3 in DNA: TGTGCCAGCAGCATACCACAGGGGGCCGAAGTTCCCTCCTACGAGCAGTACTTC. This sequence encodes CASSIPQGAEVPSYEQYF.

The rearrangement uses TRBV11-2 and TRBJ2-5; no clear D. The CDR3 totals 12 residues. Germline V CDR1 and CDR2: SGHAT, FQNNGV. Trimming removed 5 bases from V and 7 bases from J, with 11 bases in between. In nucleotides, the CDR3 is TGTGCCAGCAGCCCAAGACTGGGGACCCAGTACTTC. Residues: CASSPRLGTQYF.

This chain links TRBV29-1 with TRBJ2-5, with TRBD1 as a possible D gene (5 bases). The CDR3 is made up of 12 amino acids. CDR1 is SQVTM and CDR2 is ANQGSEA in the germline V gene. Trimming took off 7 bases at V and 2 bases at J, with 11 bases between the two ends. The CDR3 loop reads CSAPRDQETQYF. Here the CDR3 DNA reads TGCAGCGCCCCCAGGGATCAAGAGACCCAGTACTTC.

The rearrangement uses TRBV9 and TRBJ2-2; D gene unclear. Germline CDR1 is SGDLS and CDR2 is YYNGEE. The CDR3 is made up of 15 amino acids. Trimming took off 2 bases at V and 6 bases at J, with 14 bases between the two ends. This CDR3 reads CASSVLGSVPGELFF. The CDR3 nucleotides read TGTGCCAGCAGCGTTTTGGGAAGTGTTCCCGGGGAGCTGTTTTTT.

This clone was observed a handful of times. The chain joins TRBV10-3 to TRBJ2-7; D is perhaps TRBD2 (6 bases). Germline V gives CDR1 ENHRY, CDR2 SYGVKD. CDR3 length: 15 residues. V was cut by 0 bases and J by 3 bases, with 12 bases left in between. The CDR3 region is CAISESEEGYYEQYF. CDR3 coding DNA: TGTGCCATCAGTGAGTCCGAGGAGGGTTACTACGAGCAGTACTTC.

This clone is labeled as large (0.1 to 1%). The chain is built from TRBV10-3 and TRBJ1-1, with a possible D match to TRBD1 (6 bases). CDR1 and CDR2 (germline): ENHRY, SYGVKD. Trimming stripped 8 bases from V and 1 base from J, with 14 bases between. There are 14 residues in the CDR3. The CDR3 region is CAISPQGGNTEAFF. The CDR3 DNA sequence: TGTGCCATCTCCCCACAGGGCGGGAACACTGAAGCTTTCTTT.

This clone showed up just a few times. This rearrangement joins TRBV5-1 to TRBJ2-7; TRBD2 matches 9 bases. V gave up 5 bases and J gave up 7 bases; unmatched junction bases: 7. Germline V gives CDR1 SGHRS, CDR2 YFSETQ. The CDR3 consists of 13 residues. The CDR3 region has the DNA TGCGCCAGCAGGGTAGCGGGAGTGGGGGAGCAGTACTTC. Encoded protein: CASRVAGVGEQYF.